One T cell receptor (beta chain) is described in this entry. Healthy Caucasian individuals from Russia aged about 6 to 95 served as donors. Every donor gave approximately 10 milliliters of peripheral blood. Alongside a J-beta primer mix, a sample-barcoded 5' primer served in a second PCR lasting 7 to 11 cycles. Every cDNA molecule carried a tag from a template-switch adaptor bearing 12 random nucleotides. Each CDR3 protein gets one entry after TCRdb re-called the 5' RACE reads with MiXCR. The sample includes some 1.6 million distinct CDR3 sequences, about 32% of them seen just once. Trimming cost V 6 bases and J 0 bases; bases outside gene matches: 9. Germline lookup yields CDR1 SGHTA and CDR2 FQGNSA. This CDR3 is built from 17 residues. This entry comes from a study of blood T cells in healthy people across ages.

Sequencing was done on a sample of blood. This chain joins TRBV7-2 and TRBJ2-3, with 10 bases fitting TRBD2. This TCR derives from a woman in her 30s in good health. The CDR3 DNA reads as TGTGCCAGCAGTTCTAGCGGGGGCTTCTTTAGCACAGATACGCAGTATTTT. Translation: CASSSSGGFFSTDTQYF.